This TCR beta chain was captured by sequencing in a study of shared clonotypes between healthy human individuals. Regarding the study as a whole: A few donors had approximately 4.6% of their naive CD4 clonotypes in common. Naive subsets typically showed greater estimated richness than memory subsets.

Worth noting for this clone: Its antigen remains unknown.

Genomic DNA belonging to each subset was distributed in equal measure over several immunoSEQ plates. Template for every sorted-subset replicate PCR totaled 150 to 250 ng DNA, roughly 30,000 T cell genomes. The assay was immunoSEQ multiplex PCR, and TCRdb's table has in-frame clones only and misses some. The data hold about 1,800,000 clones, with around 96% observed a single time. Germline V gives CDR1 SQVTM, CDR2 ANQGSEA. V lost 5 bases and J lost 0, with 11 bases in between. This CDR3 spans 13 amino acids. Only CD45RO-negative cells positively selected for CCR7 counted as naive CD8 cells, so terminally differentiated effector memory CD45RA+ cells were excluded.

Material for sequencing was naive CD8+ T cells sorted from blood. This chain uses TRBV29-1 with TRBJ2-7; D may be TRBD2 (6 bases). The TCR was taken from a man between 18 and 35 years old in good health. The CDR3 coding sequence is TGCAGCGTTACCGACGGGAGCTCCTACGAGCAGTACTTC. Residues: CSVTDGSSYEQYF.